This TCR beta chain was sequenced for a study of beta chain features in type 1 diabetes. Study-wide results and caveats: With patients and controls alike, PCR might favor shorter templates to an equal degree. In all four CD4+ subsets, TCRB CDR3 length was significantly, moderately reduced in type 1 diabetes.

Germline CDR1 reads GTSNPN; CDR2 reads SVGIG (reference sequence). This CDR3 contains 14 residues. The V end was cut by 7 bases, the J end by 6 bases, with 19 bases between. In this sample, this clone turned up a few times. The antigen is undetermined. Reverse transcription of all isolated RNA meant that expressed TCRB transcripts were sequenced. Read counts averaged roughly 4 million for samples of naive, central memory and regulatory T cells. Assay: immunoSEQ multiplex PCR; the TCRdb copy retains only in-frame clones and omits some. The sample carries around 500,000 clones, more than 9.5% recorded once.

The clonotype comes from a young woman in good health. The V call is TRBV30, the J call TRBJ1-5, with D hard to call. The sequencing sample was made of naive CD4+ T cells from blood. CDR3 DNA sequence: TGTGCCTCCTCGGAGGGTGTTTCGGTTCAGCCCCAGCATTTT. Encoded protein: CASSEGVSVQPQHF.